These 4 T cell receptor beta chains were all obtained from the same sample, sequenced in a study of blood T cell repertoires in COVID-19. The protocol was immunoSEQ multiplex PCR, while the TCRdb copy is restricted to in-frame clones and leaves out a portion. Of more than 150,000 clones listed, more than 85% are singletons. The sequenced material came from peripheral blood. The receptor set was obtained from a man aged 45-65 years with acute or convalescent COVID-19.

The V and J genes are TRBV30 and TRBJ2-1; 8 bases agree with TRBD2. V was pared by 1 base and J by 8 bases, with 13 bases of the junction left unmatched. Germline assignment: CDR1 GTSNPN and CDR2 SVGIG (reference sequence). The CDR3 has 16 amino acids. CDR3 nucleotide sequence: TGTGCCTGGAGTGAGTGGGGACTAGGGGGTGGCGATGAGCAGTTCTTC. Its translation is CAWSEWGLGGGDEQFF.

This chain uses TRBV19 with TRBJ2-1, with TRBD1 identical over 10 bases. This CDR3 comprises 15 residues. Germline V gene sequence: CDR1 LNHDA, CDR2 SQIVND (reference sequence). V trimming: 8 bases; J trimming: 0 bases; junction bases outside the gene matches: 4. Here the CDR3 reads CASRGQGRSYNEQFF. The CDR3 coding sequence is TGTGCCAGTCGGGGACAGGGGCGCTCCTACAATGAGCAGTTCTTC.

The chain joins TRBV6-2 or TRBV6-3 to TRBJ1-4; TRBD1 is a possible D gene (5 bases). V was pared by 5 bases and J by 6 bases, with 19 bases between. This CDR3 has 16 amino acids. Germline V gene sequence: CDR1 MNHEY, CDR2 SVGEGT. The CDR3 region has the DNA TGTGCCAGCAGTCACCCCGGGAGGGCCAGGGATGAAAAACTGTTTTTT. Encoded protein: CASSHPGRARDEKLFF.

The CDR3 here is CASSRDRVSYEQYV. The CDR3 DNA is TGTGCCAGCAGTCGGGACAGGGTCTCCTACGAGCAGTACGTC. The rearrangement uses TRBV6-5 and TRBJ2-7; TRBD1 agrees at 9 bases. This CDR3 is built from 14 residues. The germline gives CDR1 MNHEY, CDR2 SVGAGI. The V gene end was trimmed by 5 bases and the J gene end by 0 bases; junction bases not matched to a gene: 2.